Shown below are 23 T cell receptor beta chains from a single sample sequenced in a study of identical twins. TCRdb used MiXCR to reprocess the 5' RACE reads, holding one entry per CDR3 protein. Among fewer than 900,000 distinct CDR3 sequences listed, about 20% were seen once. These data also featured in a second study, about T cells expressing NK-cell markers.

The source material was PBMCs. The receptors come from a woman younger than 30 in good health.

The chain is built from TRBV3-1 and TRBJ1-6, with D unresolved. CDR1 and CDR2 from the germline V gene are LGHDT and YNNKEL (reference sequence). V lost 5 bases and J lost 0, with 8 bases in between. The CDR3 runs to 15 residues. The CDR3 nucleotides are TGTGCCAGCAGCACCCATAGCTCCTATAATTCACCCCTCCACTTT. Translating it yields CASSTHSSYNSPLHF.

V is TRBV25-1 and J is TRBJ2-7, with 8 bases matching TRBD1. There are 16 residues in the CDR3. Germline V gives CDR1 MGHDK, CDR2 SYGVNS. The J segment lost 0 bases and the V segment lost 5 bases, leaving 9 bases of the junction unmatched. The CDR3: CASSNPSGQDSYEQYF. Written as DNA, the CDR3 is TGTGCCAGCAGTAACCCCTCGGGACAGGACTCCTACGAGCAGTACTTC.

The V and J genes are TRBV20-1 and TRBJ2-1; D ambiguous. V gave up 3 bases and J gave up 6 bases, with 12 bases separating them. CDR1 is DFQATT and CDR2 is SNEGSKA in the germline V gene (reference sequence). CDR3 length: 13 residues. The CDR3: CSARPGSPNEQFF. The CDR3 DNA sequence: TGCAGTGCTAGGCCAGGTTCCCCCAATGAGCAGTTCTTC.

This sequence joins TRBV20-1 and TRBJ2-3; the D is unclear. Germline V CDR1 and CDR2: DFQATT, SNEGSKA (reference sequence). V was clipped by 0 bases and J by 6 bases, with 13 bases between them. This CDR3 has 14 residues. Written as DNA, the CDR3 is TGCAGTGCTAGAGATCCCGGACGCGCGGATACGCAGTATTTT. Translating it yields CSARDPGRADTQYF.

The V call is TRBV12-3 or TRBV12-4, the J call TRBJ1-2; D unclear. Between the trimmed V and J ends, which lost 7 bases and 8 bases, there was a span of 14 bases. The CDR3 consists of 12 residues. DNA for the CDR3: TGTGCCAGCAACCTGGATGGACGGGGCTACACCTTC. It codes for CASNLDGRGYTF.

This clonotype occurred a few times. The genes are TRBV12-3 or TRBV12-4 and TRBJ2-1; TRBD2 matches 9 bases. This CDR3 has 15 amino acids. V lost 6 bases to trimming and J lost 4 bases; unmatched junction nucleotides: 7. Here the CDR3 reads CASSNLAGTYNEQFF. CDR3 in DNA: TGTGCCAGCAGCAACCTAGCGGGGACTTACAATGAGCAGTTCTTC.

The genes are TRBV9 and TRBJ2-2, with 7 bases fitting TRBD2. CDR1 is SGDLS and CDR2 is YYNGEE in the germline V gene. The CDR3 has 15 amino acids. The J segment lost 1 base and the V segment lost 3 bases, leaving 3 bases of the junction unmatched. CDR3 nucleotide sequence: TGTGCCAGCAGCGGGGCTAGCGGGAACACCGGGGAGCTGTTTTTT. Its translation: CASSGASGNTGELFF.

The chain links TRBV10-1 to TRBJ2-5, with 8 bases matching TRBD1. V lost 6 bases to trimming and J lost 4 bases; unmatched junction nucleotides: 4. The CDR3 consists of 13 residues. Germline CDR1 WNHNN, CDR2 SYGVQD (reference sequence). CDR3 sequence reads: CASSTGTGETQYF. DNA for the CDR3: TGCGCCAGCAGCACCGGGACAGGAGAGACCCAGTACTTC.

The table lists this clonotype with many counts. The V gene is TRBV20-1, the J gene TRBJ2-4; 8 bases are a match to TRBD2. This CDR3 is 13 amino acids long. With V trimmed by 6 bases and J by 6 bases, 7 bases remained unmatched. CDR1 is DFQATT, CDR2 SNEGSKA, per germline (reference sequence). CDR3 sequence: CSAPAGESNIQYF. In DNA form, the CDR3 reads TGCAGTGCACCAGCGGGAGAATCAAACATTCAGTACTTC.

This clonotype turned up a few times. The genes are TRBV6-5 and TRBJ1-5; D remains unclear. V was cut by 3 bases and J by 6 bases, with 9 bases left in between. From germline, CDR1 is MNHEY and CDR2 SVGAGI. The CDR3 is made up of 13 amino acids. The CDR3 region has the DNA TGTGCCAGCAGTTATGACGTTGGTCAGCCCCAGCATTTT. Its translation: CASSYDVGQPQHF.

This clonotype was counted many times. The V call is TRBV12-3 or TRBV12-4, the J call TRBJ1-2; maybe TRBD1 (5 bases). This CDR3 is built from 11 residues. Trimming cost V 4 bases and J 7 bases, with 7 bases left between them. CDR3 in DNA: TGTGCCAGCAGTTACGGGGGTGGCTACACCTTC. It translates to CASSYGGGYTF.

The chain uses TRBV7-9 and TRBJ2-7; D perhaps matches TRBD2 (6 bases). The V and J ends lost 1 base and 4 bases respectively, with 17 bases between them. The length of the CDR3 is 16 residues. Germline values: CDR1 SEHNR, CDR2 FQNEAQ (reference sequence). CDR3: CASSLEGGEKKYEQYF. CDR3 coding DNA: TGTGCCAGCAGCTTAGAAGGCGGGGAAAAAAAGTACGAGCAGTACTTC.

The gene calls are TRBV25-1 and TRBJ1-6; TRBD1 aligns across 8 bases. From germline, CDR1 is MGHDK and CDR2 SYGVNS. J was trimmed by 4 bases and V by 6 bases; bases with no gene match: 5. This CDR3 has 15 residues. The CDR3 DNA is TGTGCCAGCAGCGGACAGGGCCTTTATAATTCACCCCTCCACTTT. Residues: CASSGQGLYNSPLHF.

Ten or more counts support this clonotype. The chain couples TRBV5-1 to TRBJ2-3; D is uncertain. Trimming shortened V by 0 bases and J by 8 bases, and 19 bases separated the two germline ends. Germline CDR1 reads SGHRS; CDR2 reads YFSETQ. The CDR3 sequence is 16 residues long. CDR3 region: CASSLVVGIGSGTQYF. CDR3 DNA sequence: TGCGCCAGCAGCTTGGTGGTGGGAATTGGGTCTGGTACGCAGTATTTT.

This clonotype was recorded a few times. The V call is TRBV12-3 or TRBV12-4, the J call TRBJ2-1; 10 positions agree with TRBD2. The CDR3 is 16 amino acids. Trimming took 3 bases from V and 3 from J; bases not matched to a gene: 5. The CDR3 spells CASSFQAGGFYNEQFF. CDR3 DNA: TGTGCCAGCAGTTTCCAAGCGGGAGGGTTCTACAATGAGCAGTTCTTC.

The chain joins TRBV6-1 to TRBJ2-7; D is perhaps TRBD1 (6 bases). CDR1 and CDR2 (germline): MNHNS, SASEGT. The CDR3 covers 14 residues. Trimming took 2 bases from V and 9 from J, leaving 17 bases between them. The CDR3 bases are TGTGCCAGCAGTGAACTCCGGACAGATGGCGGGCAGTACTTC. Protein sequence: CASSELRTDGGQYF.

This clonotype was seen a handful of times. The V call is TRBV6-5, the J call TRBJ1-1, with D unresolved. The V gene lost 2 bases and the J gene lost 4 bases, with 11 bases spanning the gap. This CDR3 contains 14 residues. The germline gives CDR1 MNHEY, CDR2 SVGAGI. The CDR3: CASSYVGLSTEAFF. Here the CDR3 DNA reads TGTGCCAGCAGTTACGTCGGCCTTTCCACTGAAGCTTTCTTT.

The chain links TRBV20-1 to TRBJ2-1; no firm D call. V was clipped by 3 bases and J by 10 bases, with 10 bases between them. The CDR3 covers 11 residues. Germline V gene lookup returns CDR1 DFQATT and CDR2 SNEGSKA (reference sequence). The DNA of the CDR3 is TGCAGTGCTAGTTTGGGGAACGAGCAGTTCTTC. It yields the protein CSASLGNEQFF.

The sample holds a few counts of this clonotype. J is TRBJ2-1 and V is TRBV24-1, with D possibly TRBD2 on 6 matching bases. Trimming pared 6 bases from V and 10 bases from J, leaving 21 bases between. The CDR3 has 15 amino acids. Germline lookup yields CDR1 KGHDR and CDR2 SFDVKD. The CDR3 bases are TGTGCCACCAGTCAACCAGGGATGGGGGGTACCGAGCAGTTCTTC. Its protein is CATSQPGMGGTEQFF.

This clonotype was observed a few times. This chain links TRBV5-1 with TRBJ2-2; TRBD1 agrees at 7 bases. The V gene's germline CDR1 is SGHRS and CDR2 YFSETQ. This CDR3 comprises 15 residues. Trimming cost V 2 bases and J 5 bases; bases outside gene matches: 6. The CDR3 here is CASSFYRGSTGELFF. CDR3 DNA: TGCGCCAGCAGCTTTTACAGGGGAAGTACCGGGGAGCTGTTTTTT.

This clonotype was counted a few times. The gene calls are TRBV20-1 and TRBJ2-7; 7 positions agree with TRBD2. The germline V gene encodes CDR1 DFQATT and CDR2 SNEGSKA (reference sequence). There are 16 residues in the CDR3. V was pared by 6 bases and J by 4 bases, with 18 bases of the junction left unmatched. The CDR3, as DNA: TGCAGTGCAAGGGCGGAGGGCGGGGGAGAGAGGTACGAGCAGTACTTC. This translates into CSARAEGGGERYEQYF.

The J gene is TRBJ1-5, the V gene TRBV12-3 or TRBV12-4; possible D gene TRBD1, 6 bases. The CDR3 has 13 amino acids. The V and J ends lost 7 bases and 6 bases respectively, with 13 bases between them. CDR3 sequence (DNA): TGTGCCAGCAATTCGGGGGGCAGTCAGCCCCAGCATTTT. Protein product: CASNSGGSQPQHF.

In its sample, this clonotype was seen a few times. The chain is built from TRBV12-3 or TRBV12-4 and TRBJ1-5; D gene ambiguous. CDR3 length equals 14 residues. V lost 5 bases and J 3 bases, leaving 11 bases between the germline ends. CDR3 residues: CASSPDSYNQPQHF. DNA of the CDR3: TGTGCCAGCAGTCCCGACTCCTACAATCAGCCCCAGCATTTT.